One sample yielded the 26 T cell receptor beta chains listed below, sequenced in a study of T cell repertoires in urothelial bladder cancer. The assay was immunoSEQ multiplex PCR, and TCRdb's table has in-frame clones only and misses some. The sample lists about 6,600 clones; 60% to 80% were seen once. The sequenced material came from tumor-infiltrating cells from bladder cancer. The receptors were sampled from a human donor with urothelial carcinoma.

In this sample, this clone turned up a few times. The chain joins TRBV10-3 to TRBJ1-1, with D unclear. Trimming shortened V by 6 bases and J by 6 bases, and 11 bases separated the two germline ends. This CDR3 comprises 12 residues. CDR1 and CDR2 from the germline V gene are ENHRY and SYGVKD. The CDR3 nucleotides read TGTGCCATCAGCAAGGACGGATCTGAAGCTTTCTTT. This gives the protein CAISKDGSEAFF.

In DNA form, the CDR3 reads TGTGCCAGCAGTCTGGTGGCTCCTGGAAACACCATATATTTT. Its protein is CASSLVAPGNTIYF. J is TRBJ1-3 and V is TRBV6-6; D remains unclear. Trimming cost V 5 bases and J 2 bases, with 10 bases left between them. The germline V gene encodes CDR1 MNHNY and CDR2 SVGAGI (reference sequence). This CDR3 is built from 14 residues.

This clone was seen only once. The gene calls are TRBV6-5 and TRBJ2-4; possibly TRBD1 for D (5 bases). This CDR3 is built from 16 residues. The V and J ends lost 4 bases and 9 bases respectively, with 22 bases between them. Germline CDR1 reads MNHEY; CDR2 reads SVGAGI. CDR3 amino acids: CASSSWTPKGKGIQYF. DNA for the CDR3: TGTGCCAGCAGTTCCTGGACACCGAAGGGGAAAGGCATTCAGTACTTC.

The chain recombines TRBV5-1 with TRBJ2-7; D call uncertain. Germline CDR1 and CDR2: SGHRS and YFSETQ. The V gene lost 4 bases and the J gene lost 4 bases, with 9 bases spanning the gap. CDR3 length: 12 amino acids. CDR3 loop: CASSATGYEQYF. The CDR3, as DNA: TGCGCCAGCAGCGCGACTGGGTACGAGCAGTACTTC.

The chain employs TRBV6-5 and TRBJ1-1, with D hard to call. The germline V gene has CDR1 MNHEY and CDR2 SVGAGI. The V end was cut by 6 bases, the J end by 7 bases, with 12 bases between. The CDR3 runs to 12 residues. The CDR3 DNA is TGTGCCAGCAGCGCACTCATTGGTGAAGCTTTCTTT. Translated: CASSALIGEAFF.

The V and J genes are TRBV5-6 and TRBJ2-3; D might be TRBD1 (5 bases). Germline assignment: CDR1 SGHDT and CDR2 YYEEEE. The CDR3 extends over 15 amino acids. V shed 1 base and J shed 5 bases, with 14 bases lying between them. The CDR3 DNA is TGTGCCAGCAGCTTGTTGGGGCCTAGTCAAGATACGCAGTATTTT. It translates to CASSLLGPSQDTQYF. Together with reference TRBV5-6 and TRBJ2-3, the CDR3 gives the full variable domain: DAGVTQSPTHLIKTRGQQVTLRCSPKSGHDTVSWYQQALGQGPQFIFQYYEEEERQRGNFPDRFSGHQFPNYSSELNVNALLLGDSALYLCASSLLGPSQDTQYFGPGTRLTVL.

The chain is built from TRBV6-6 and TRBJ1-2; D is unresolved. This CDR3 is built from 14 residues. Trimming left V 2 bases short and J 0 bases short, with 7 bases between. The germline CDR1 and CDR2 sequences are MNHNY and SVGAGI (reference sequence). The CDR3 protein is CASSYRVPNYGYTF. CDR3 bases: TGTGCCAGCAGTTACAGGGTTCCTAACTATGGCTACACCTTC.

This clone was counted between two and nine times. The V gene is TRBV7-2, the J gene TRBJ2-2, with D uncertain. Deletions cut 5 bases from V and 7 bases from J, with 11 bases between. In germline, CDR1 is SGHTA, CDR2 FQGNSA. CDR3 size: 13 residues. CDR3 in DNA: TGTGCCAGCAGCGCTAACACGGGCGGGGAGCTGTTTTTT. Translated: CASSANTGGELFF.

CDR3: CASTTQGSAYEQYF. In nucleotides, the CDR3 is TGTGCCAGCACTACCCAGGGGTCAGCCTACGAGCAGTACTTC. This chain joins TRBV2 and TRBJ2-7; D is possibly TRBD1 (6 bases). V gave up 7 bases and J gave up 2 bases, with 15 bases separating them. The CDR3 is made up of 14 amino acids. Germline V gene data show CDR1 as SNHLY and CDR2 as FYNNEI.

The chain recombines TRBV6-6 with TRBJ2-7, with 8 bases lining up with TRBD2. The germline V gene has CDR1 MNHNY and CDR2 SVGAGI (reference sequence). The CDR3 covers 12 residues. Losses at the gene ends were 8 bases for V and 6 bases for J; bases not matched to a gene: 6. CDR3 nucleotides: TGTGCCAGCTCCCCCGGGGGGGCCGAGCAGTACTTC. Translating it yields CASSPGGAEQYF.

This clone was observed a few times. The V and J genes are TRBV7-2 and TRBJ2-5; D is uncertain. The germline V gene has CDR1 SGHTA and CDR2 FQGNSA. V was clipped by 0 bases and J by 4 bases, with 6 bases between them. The CDR3 is made up of 13 amino acids. For the CDR3, the DNA is TGTGCCAGCAGCTTAGCCCCTCGAGAGACCCAGTACTTC. Translated, it gives CASSLAPRETQYF.

V gene TRBV7-3 combines with J gene TRBJ2-5; 7 bases are shared with TRBD2. After removal of 0 bases from V and 5 bases from J, the junction contained 0 bases not matched to a gene. The CDR3 sequence is 13 residues long. CDR1 and CDR2 from the germline V gene are SGHTA and FQGTGA. CDR3 region: CASSLTRGETQYF. In DNA, the CDR3 is TGTGCCAGCAGCTTAACGCGGGGGGAGACCCAGTACTTC.

In this sample, this clone turned up a few times. The gene calls are TRBV7-9 and TRBJ2-2; unclear D gene. The CDR3 extends over 15 amino acids. In germline, CDR1 is SEHNR, CDR2 FQNEAQ (reference sequence). Trimming left V 3 bases short and J 4 bases short, with 12 bases between. The CDR3 sequence is CASSFREGSTGELFF. The CDR3 DNA is TGTGCCAGCAGCTTTAGAGAAGGCTCCACCGGGGAGCTGTTTTTT.

The genes are TRBV5-6 and TRBJ2-7, with TRBD2 as a possible D gene (6 bases). Germline V CDR1 and CDR2: SGHDT, YYEEEE. The CDR3 sequence is 16 residues long. V was cut by 3 bases and J by 0 bases, with 16 bases left in between. CDR3 DNA sequence: TGTGCCAGCAGCTGGACTTTGGGGGGAAGCTCCTACGAGCAGTACTTC. Translated: CASSWTLGGSSYEQYF.

This chain uses TRBV5-6 with TRBJ2-2; 9 bases are a match to TRBD1. The CDR3 runs to 14 residues. The J segment lost 8 bases and the V segment lost 6 bases, leaving 8 bases of the junction unmatched. Germline V gives CDR1 SGHDT, CDR2 YYEEEE. The CDR3, as DNA: TGTGCCAGCAAGCTCCCGGGACAGGGTGGGGAGCTGTTTTTT. It is translated as CASKLPGQGGELFF.

There are a few counts of this clone. J is TRBJ1-1 and V is TRBV15; D may be TRBD1 (5 bases). CDR3 length equals 14 residues. Trimming pared 0 bases from V and 7 bases from J, leaving 12 bases between. Germline V gene data show CDR1 as LNHNV and CDR2 as YYDKDF (reference sequence). The CDR3, as DNA: TGTGCCACCAGCAGAGACCACCCGGGGGGTGAAGCTTTCTTT. It is translated as CATSRDHPGGEAFF.

This clone has only one observation. This CDR3 is CASSSSGGPYEQYF. CDR3 DNA: TGTGCCAGCAGCTCAAGCGGGGGCCCCTACGAGCAGTACTTC. This chain links TRBV7-2 with TRBJ2-7; 8 nucleotides agree with TRBD2. The CDR3 extends over 14 amino acids. Germline V gives CDR1 SGHTA, CDR2 FQGNSA. With V trimmed by 4 bases and J by 2 bases, 4 bases remained unmatched.

The chain links TRBV5-1 to TRBJ2-5; 12 bases are a match to TRBD2. Germline V gene lookup returns CDR1 SGHRS and CDR2 YFSETQ. This CDR3 is built from 16 residues. After removal of 2 bases from V and 5 bases from J, the junction contained 7 bases not matched to a gene. The CDR3 coding sequence is TGCGCCAGCAGCTTCGCGGCAGGGACTAGCGGGGAGACCCAGTACTTC. Protein: CASSFAAGTSGETQYF.

The chain is built from TRBV18 and TRBJ1-4; TRBD1 is a possible D gene (6 bases). Germline values: CDR1 KGHSH, CDR2 LQKENI. The CDR3 totals 16 residues. Deletions cut 2 bases from V and 6 bases from J, with 16 bases between. Written as DNA, the CDR3 is TGTGCCAGCTCACCAATTTTCGCCAGGGGAGATGAAAAACTGTTTTTT. Translating gives CASSPIFARGDEKLFF.

The table lists this clone with a few counts. The chain links TRBV10-2 to TRBJ1-6; D not resolved. The CDR3 runs 13 residues. Trimming removed 6 bases from V and 9 bases from J, with 12 bases in between. Germline CDR1 and CDR2: WSHSY and SAAADI. The CDR3 bases are TGCGCCAGCAGCCTGAGTTGGGGTTCACCCCTCCACTTT. Its protein product is CASSLSWGSPLHF.

The chain has TRBV7-9 and TRBJ2-7; TRBD1 might be the D (7 bases). CDR1 and CDR2 (germline): SEHNR, FQNEAQ (reference sequence). Trimming shortened V by 5 bases and J by 3 bases, and 17 bases separated the two germline ends. The CDR3 length is 15 residues. CDR3 residues: CASSQTGTAGYEQYF. The CDR3, as DNA: TGTGCCAGCAGCCAAACCGGGACAGCGGGCTACGAGCAGTACTTC.

As DNA, the CDR3 is TGTGCCAGTAGTAGAGGGACGTTAAGCAATCAGCCCCAGCATTTT. The encoded protein is CASSRGTLSNQPQHF. V gene TRBV19 combines with J gene TRBJ1-5, with a tentative D call TRBD1 (5 bases). The CDR3 has 15 amino acids. Germline CDR1 and CDR2: LNHDA and SQIVND (reference sequence). Deletions cut 4 bases from V and 1 base from J, with 11 bases between.

This chain connects TRBV7-3 to TRBJ1-1; D unresolved. The CDR3 loop spans 13 amino acids. The ends were cut back, 2 bases at V and 7 bases at J, with 11 bases in the middle. Germline lookup yields CDR1 SGHTA and CDR2 FQGTGA. The DNA of the CDR3 is TGTGCCAGCAGCTTAGTGGATGGAGTTGAAGCTTTCTTT. It translates to CASSLVDGVEAFF. The full variable domain, its missing parts supplied by reference TRBV7-3 and TRBJ1-1, is GAGVSQTPSNKVTEKGKYVELRCDPISGHTALYWYRQSLGQGPEFLIYFQGTGAADDSGLPNDRFFAVRPEGSVSTLKIQRTERGDSAVYLCASSLVDGVEAFFGQGTRLTVV.

With regard to this clone: Other DNA sequences from this sample encode an identical CDR3 as well. This rearrangement joins TRBV7-2 to TRBJ2-6, with D possibly TRBD2 on 5 matching bases. The CDR3 loop spans 16 amino acids. V was pared by 1 base and J by 2 bases, with 9 bases between. The germline V gene has CDR1 SGHTA and CDR2 FQGNSA. CDR3 coding DNA: TGTGCCAGCAGCTTAGGACCCGGGGCTGGGGCCAACGTCCTGACTTTC. Translating it yields CASSLGPGAGANVLTF.

This clone was detected only once. V is TRBV11-2 and J is TRBJ2-4; tentative D call: TRBD1 (5 bases). Germline CDR1 and CDR2: SGHAT and FQNNGV. CDR3 length: 13 amino acids. Trimming pared 0 bases from V and 13 bases from J, leaving 13 bases between. The CDR3 loop reads CASSLDPQGYQYF. In nucleotides, the CDR3 is TGTGCCAGCAGCTTAGATCCCCAGGGCTACCAGTACTTC.

The V call is TRBV9, the J call TRBJ2-1; TRBD2 matches at 9 bases. CDR3 length: 15 residues. Trimming removed 3 bases from V and 9 bases from J; junction bases left unmatched: 10. Per the germline V gene, CDR1 is SGDLS and CDR2 is YYNGEE. CDR3 region: CASSGGGGANREQFF. CDR3 nucleotides: TGTGCCAGCAGCGGTGGCGGGGGGGCCAATCGTGAGCAGTTCTTC.